A selection of T cell receptor beta chains follows, all from one sample in a study of T cell changes during pregnancy in multiple sclerosis. The protocol was immunoSEQ multiplex PCR, while the TCRdb copy is restricted to in-frame clones and leaves out a portion. The sample has fewer than 50,000 clones, approximately 90% seen once. The input for sequencing was CD8+ T cells from peripheral blood mononuclear cells, taken in the third trimester of pregnancy. Receptor source: a female donor with multiple sclerosis, enrolled in a pregnancy study. CDR3s include the opening cysteine and the closing phenylalanine or tryptophan. A D gene is named only where the DNA matches it firmly. Clone size is stated in some rows and not others, as once, few, many or a class when expanded.

>NA|TRBV4-3|NA|TRBJ2-1
TGCGCCAGCAGCCAAACTAGTATACAGGGATCATACAATGAGCAGTTCTTC
CASSQTSIQGSYNEQFF
>TRBD2|TRBV10-3|NA|TRBJ2-3
TGTGCCATCAGTGAGTCAGTAGCGGGGGGCAGCACAGATACGCAGTATTTT
CAISESVAGGSTDTQYF
>NA|TRBV6-5|NA|TRBJ1-1
TGTGCCAGCAGCACCGGGGGGAACACTGAAGCTTTCTTT
CASSTGGNTEAFF
>NA|TRBV19|NA|TRBJ2-3
TGTGCCAGTAGCGGAGGGGGGGCCGCGGCAGATACGCAGTATTTT
CASSGGGAAADTQYF
>TRBD2|TRBV4-3|NA|TRBJ2-2
TGCGCCAGCAGCCGAGATCTCGAGCGGGGTAACACCGGGGAGCTGTTTTTT
CASSRDLERGNTGELFF
>NA|TRBV27|NA|TRBJ2-7
TGTGCCAGCAGTTTCATTCGCGGGACCTACGAGCAGTACTTC
CASSFIRGTYEQYF
>NA|TRBV4-3|once|TRBJ1-4
TGCGCCAGCAGCCCAGGGTCTTTCTTAGGAAAACTGTTTTTT
CASSPGSFLGKLFF
>NA|TRBV7-2|NA|TRBJ1-4
TGTGCCAGCAGCGCCCTACAGGGTACTAATGAAAAACTGTTTTTT
CASSALQGTNEKLFF
>TRBD2|TRBV5-1|NA|TRBJ2-7
TGCGCCAGCAGCTTAGCTCTAGCGGGGGTAGACTACGAGCAGTACTTC
CASSLALAGVDYEQYF
>NA|TRBV15|NA|TRBJ2-1
TGTGCCACCAGAATCGACCGGGGGTCCTACAATGAGCAGTTCTTC
CATRIDRGSYNEQFF
>TRBD2|TRBV27|NA|TRBJ2-3
TGTGCCAGCAGTTTTGCGGGGGGCACAGATACGCAGTATTTT
CASSFAGGTDTQYF
>NA|TRBV6-5|NA|TRBJ2-7
TGTGCCAGCAGTTACACAGGGAGCTCCTACGAGCAGTACTTC
CASSYTGSSYEQYF
>NA|TRBV28|once|TRBJ1-1
TGTGCCAGCATTGATCAGGGCGGTGGACCTGAAGCTTTCTTT
CASIDQGGGPEAFF
>TRBD1|TRBV2|NA|TRBJ2-1
TGTGCCAGCAGTGAAGCAGGACAGGGCTTGGGCAATGAGCAGTTCTTC
CASSEAGQGLGNEQFF
>NA|TRBV28|NA|TRBJ1-2
TGTGCCAGCAGTCTTGTGGGGCCCACAGATGGCTACACCTTC
CASSLVGPTDGYTF
>NA|TRBV5-6|few|TRBJ1-3
TGTGCCAGCAGCCTTGGGGGCCAGGGCGGAAACACCATATATTTT
CASSLGGQGGNTIYF
>NA|TRBV6-1|few|TRBJ1-2
TGTGCCAGCAGTGAAGAGGGGATGGGGGGTTATGGCTACACCTTC
CASSEEGMGGYGYTF
>TRBD1|TRBV14|NA|TRBJ2-1
TGTGCCAGCAGCCTCCCTGGACAGGGCCGTGAGCAGTTCTTC
CASSLPGQGREQFF
>TRBD1|TRBV9|NA|TRBJ1-2
TGTGCCAGCAGCGTACCCCCAACAGGGGTGGATGGCTACACCTTC
CASSVPPTGVDGYTF
>NA|TRBV27|NA|TRBJ1-1
TGTGCCAGCAGCCTATACGGGGCGGGATGGTCAGGCACTGAAGCTTTCTTT
CASSLYGAGWSGTEAFF
>NA|TRBV2|few|TRBJ1-3
TGTGCCAGCCCTGGGACAACTGGAAACACCATATATTTT
CASPGTTGNTIYF
>TRBD1|TRBV6-5|NA|TRBJ1-1
TGTGCCAGCAGCACCGGACAGGGCTGGACTGAAGCTTTCTTT
CASSTGQGWTEAFF
>NA|TRBV30|NA|TRBJ2-7
TGTGCCTGGAGTGTAGGCGGATACGAGCAGTACTTC
CAWSVGGYEQYF
>TRBD2|TRBV5-1|few|TRBJ2-3
TGCGCCAGCAGCGAAGGACTAGCGGGAGATACGCAGTATTTT
CASSEGLAGDTQYF
>TRBD1|TRBV2|once|TRBJ1-2
TGTGCCAGCAGTCCGGACAGGACAAACTATGGCTACACCTTC
CASSPDRTNYGYTF
>NA|TRBV11-2|NA|TRBJ2-7
TGTGCCAGCAGCTTAGCCCGGGACTACGAGCAGTACTTC
CASSLARDYEQYF
>NA|TRBV30|NA|TRBJ1-1
TGTGCCTGGAGTGCCCGTCGGGCAGGGGACACTGAAGCTTTCTTT
CAWSARRAGDTEAFF
>NA|TRBV6-5|NA|TRBJ1-4
TGTGCCAGCAGTTACTCAAGGGGGGGCTGGGGACTGTTTTTT
CASSYSRGGWGLFF
>NA|TRBV6-5|NA|TRBJ1-1
TGTGCCAGCAGTCCCCAGGGTCTGCCGAACACTGAAGCTTTCTTT
CASSPQGLPNTEAFF
>NA|TRBV4-1|NA|TRBJ1-4
TGCGCCAGCAGCCAATTCGCCCTGGGGACAATAAGCGAAAAACTGTTTTTT
CASSQFALGTISEKLFF
>TRBD1|TRBV30|few|TRBJ1-1
TGTGCCTGTGGACAGGTGCATATGAACACTGAAGCTTTCTTT
CACGQVHMNTEAFF